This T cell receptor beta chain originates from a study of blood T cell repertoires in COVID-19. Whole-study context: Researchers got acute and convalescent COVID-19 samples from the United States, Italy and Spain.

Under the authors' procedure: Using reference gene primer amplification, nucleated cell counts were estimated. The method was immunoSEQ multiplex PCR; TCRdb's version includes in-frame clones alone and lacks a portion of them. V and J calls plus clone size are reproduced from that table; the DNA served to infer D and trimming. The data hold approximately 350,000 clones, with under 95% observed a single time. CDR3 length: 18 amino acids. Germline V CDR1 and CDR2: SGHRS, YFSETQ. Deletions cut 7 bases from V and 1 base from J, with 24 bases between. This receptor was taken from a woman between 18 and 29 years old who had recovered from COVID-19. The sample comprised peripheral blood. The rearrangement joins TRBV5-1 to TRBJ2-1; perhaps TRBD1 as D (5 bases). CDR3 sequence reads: CASRRGSMGRASYNEQFF. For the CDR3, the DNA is TGCGCCAGCCGAAGGGGCTCAATGGGCAGGGCATCCTACAATGAGCAGTTCTTC. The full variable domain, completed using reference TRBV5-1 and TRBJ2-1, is KAGVTQTPRYLIKTRGQQVTLSCSPISGHRSVSWYQQTPGQGLQFLFEYFSETQRNKGNFPGRFSGRQFSNSRSEMNVSTLELGDSALYLCASRRGSMGRASYNEQFFGPGTRLTVL.